This T cell receptor (beta chain) was identified in a study of cytomegalovirus exposure and HLA in healthy donors (dated by TCRdb to 2016 to 2017). Describing the broader study: In an earlier analysis of 587 of the donors, under 300 Gb of sequence data and 90 million to 120 million unique TCR beta sequences from roughly 180 million T cells were reported. The aim of the study was to test whether cataloging public T cell receptors could identify signatures of past pathogen exposure. Donor age, sex, ethnicity and CMV serostatus were compiled together with the repertoire data. A later analysis re-examined previously published TCR beta repertoires from more than 650 donors and added high-resolution HLA genotyping to investigate patterns of TCR occurrence. Along with the roughly 710-subject first cohort, a separate validation cohort of over a hundred different subjects was used. Class I and class II HLA loci were covered by the typing at four-digit resolution. To decide whether each TCR beta V gene segment behaved as functional or pseudogenic, an earlier analysis of some 570 of the donors relied on high-throughput TCR beta sequencing. The number of typed donors differed by locus: about 629-640 for A, B, C, DRB1 and DQB1; 522 for DQA1; around 580 for DPA1; and roughly 450 for DPB1. Genome-wide SNP genotypes for about 65% of the 666 donors were used in a later genetic analysis, which treated that subset as a discovery cohort. Roughly 5 DR-DQ haplotypes were handled as single units for association and clustering because linkage in the cohort was strong. High-throughput TCR immunosequencing, statistical association of individual TCRs with disease status, and machine learning were combined to predict cytomegalovirus infection status. Of the 350 to 400 genotyped donors, roughly 80% fell in the genetic ancestry cluster associated with self-reported Caucasian donors. On average, 235,054 unique TCR beta nucleotide sequences were sequenced per donor among 398 genotyped donors of the cohort, with 15% to 20% of those sequences being non-productive. Rather than using new phenotypic data, the later analysis identified candidate immune exposures from TCR beta sequences and from how often those sequences occurred across donors. All discovery cohort repertoires had been generated on a single sequencing platform. The T cell repertoires of around 730 subjects were profiled by immunosequencing and related to cytomegalovirus serostatus. Roughly 300 gigabases of sequencing data and 80 million or so unique TCR sequences were included in an early release covering about 700 HLA-typed donors.

To prepare the library, the immunoSEQ multiplex PCR assay was applied. The multiplex PCR relied on a mix of 60 forward primers for TCR Vbeta segments and 13 reverse primers for TCR Jbeta segments. The CDR3 region of rearranged TCR beta genes was amplified from genomic DNA by a multiplex PCR assay. The Illumina HiSeq System was used to sequence the amplified TCR beta libraries as 87-base-pair reads. Per the authors' processing: A later analysis counted 75 million to 100 million unique TCR beta chains across the 500 to 850 repertoires, and 10 million to 12 million of these chains were shared by at least two donors. A nearest-neighbor algorithm error-corrected the raw reads and collapsed the reads into unique sequences, merging closely related sequences to remove PCR and sequencing errors. V, D and J gene segments were assigned by aligning CDR3 sequences to IMGT reference sequences. For a sequence to be retained, at least a six-nucleotide match to both a V gene segment and a J gene segment was required. A rearrangement counted as productive if the CDR3 had no stop codons and remained in frame with V and J, and every other rearrangement counted as non-productive. CDR3 was defined according to IMGT convention as the region running from the second conserved V-encoded cysteine to the conserved J-encoded phenylalanine. Sequences without an unambiguous match to a single V gene segment were excluded from the earlier analysis of about 630 of the donors. An earlier analysis of just under 600 of the donors called V segments functional above 56.7% productive rearrangements and segregating when the between-donor standard deviation exceeded 5%. A statistical classification framework was built to diagnose cytomegalovirus status from the catalog of TCR beta chain sequences. V and J gene assignment, in a later analysis, came from comparing TCR nucleotide sequences with IMGT/GENE-DB human TR gene sequences. The TCRdist pipeline was used in a later analysis to assign CDR3 sequences and most-parsimonious VDJ recombination scenarios. In a later analysis, each TCR beta chain was defined by its CDR3 amino acid sequence together with its V-gene family, and reads lacking a unique V-gene family were excluded. To address suspected cross-contamination and a sequencing artifact, a later analysis removed 592 highly shared, low-generation-probability nucleotide sequences. A later analysis calculated a clonal expansion index for each public chain from normalized within-repertoire ranks of inferred template counts. Generation probabilities in a later analysis came from a VDJ recombination model fitted to out-of-frame rearrangements, and those results were checked against IGoR. In a later analysis, TCR-TCR, TCR-HLA and TCR-CMV co-occurrence was scored with hypergeometric tests, and a repertoire-size bias correction was applied to TCR pairs. A later analysis estimated false discovery rates by permuting HLA or CMV assignments 20 times. A later analysis grouped co-occurring TCRs with DBSCAN, adding TCRdist sequence similarity when clustering within HLA-allele-positive subsets. Co-occurrence clustering excluded repertoires with fewer than 30,000 or more than 120,000 public chains, plus five with anomalous nucleotide sharing. What TCRdb holds here is the immuneACCESS table cut down to in-frame rearrangements. Part of the clones is not present; checked against another copy, under half of the missing clones reflect an unresolved V gene, and the others are unexplained. From that table come the V and J calls and clone size; the DNA was used to work out D and trimming. The sample contains some 150,000 clones, around 75% of them found a single time. Of the sample, approximately 7.7% is held by the ten largest clones.

What the research found in general, with its limitations: Strong co-occurrence of HLA alleles, especially DR and DQ, made assigning TCR associations to individual alleles difficult. In this cohort, only TCR beta chains were sequenced, and detectable features were limited by the absence of alpha or paired-chain data. A later analysis found that HLA-associated TCR beta chains were more clonally expanded and had lower generation probabilities than equally common non-associated chains. In a later analysis, most CMV-associated TCR beta chains were found to appear HLA-restricted, with HLA associations seemingly driven largely by CMV exposure. In a later analysis, about 16,000 TCR beta sequences were associated with specific HLA alleles at a false discovery rate of 0.05. It was suggested by the authors that the approach could potentially be generalized to other disease states and immunological phenotypes. According to a later genetic analysis, donors in an Asian-associated ancestry cluster had fewer N-insertions in productive TCRs than the roughly 700-donor mean. Three of the identified cytomegalovirus-associated TCR beta chains were confirmed in vitro to be specific for cytomegalovirus antigens. Most TCR sequences were observed very rarely across donors, whereas some public TCRs were present in many individuals. For the cohort, immune exposure information was limited to CMV serostatus. A later genetic analysis associated a missense DCLRE1C variant with V-gene and J-gene trimming of TCR beta chains, and an independent cohort replicated the association. In the study, 150 to 200 TCR beta chains were listed as associated with cytomegalovirus. Cytomegalovirus status was reported to be diagnosed by the classifier with high specificity and sensitivity in both the original and validation cohorts. A cluster of highly shared sequence variants was judged likely to be a technical artifact of the sequencing pipeline. In a later analysis, TCR association rates were found to vary across HLA loci, with the most associated TCRs seen for DRB1 alleles and the fewest for HLA-C alleles. Correlated functional status among segregating V segments might reflect linkage disequilibrium, but an unknown experimental factor could not be ruled out. According to a later analysis, parvovirus B19, influenza, CMV and Epstein-Barr virus appeared linked to several top co-occurrence clusters. Fewer than 20 rarely observed V segments, including chromosome 9 orphons, were excluded from the earlier analysis of just under 600 of the donors because counts were too low. Sequencing depth was assumed to be roughly uniform across donors in the presence/absence analyses, though that assumption may not hold. In an earlier analysis of some 550 of the donors, most TCR beta V segments were observed in productive rearrangements about 87% or about 30% of the time, broadly matching IMGT annotations. A further reported finding was that TCR beta sequences accurately predicted the HLA-A and HLA-B alleles for most subjects in the first cohort. Because the 87-base-pair reads could not distinguish some IMGT-functional V segments, including TRBV6-2 and TRBV6-3, those segments were excluded. Because HLA typing was unavailable for some donors at each locus, only the typed subset was used in association tests.

On this clone itself: The antigen it binds to is not known. No much larger clone is present one base from it, and per-base qualities are unavailable.

The germline V gene provides CDR1 SGHRS and CDR2 YFSETQ. V lost 5 bases and J lost 3 bases; the stretch between them is 11 bases long. The CDR3 has 14 amino acids, counting the end cysteine and phenylalanine. The CDR3 DNA has 42 bases and is translated from base 1. In total, over 600 healthy bone marrow donors made up the cohort. At the time of sampling, every cohort member was nominally healthy, though immune exposures that went unrecorded were likely present. The donor was CMV seropositive and belonged to the group of more than 250 seropositive cohort members. A peripheral blood sample was collected from each donor, and TCR beta sequencing was performed on peripheral blood mononuclear cells. The Qiagen DNeasy Blood Extraction Kit was used to extract genomic DNA from the blood cell samples.

The chain uses TRBV5-1 and TRBJ1-4, with a weak D call of TRBD1 (6 bases match). The specimen was PBMCs. This clonotype originated in a man aged 30-40 years in good health and CMV-seropositive. The DNA sequence follows: TGCGCCAGCAGTCCTACAGGGTCTAATGAAAAACTGTTTTTT. This yields the protein CASSPTGSNEKLFF.